The text below deals with one T cell receptor beta chain. Its antigen is undetermined. The sample comes from a study of OX40 agonist ivuxolimab in advanced cancers. Looking at the study overall: While on treatment, patients had intravenous ivuxolimab at 0.01 to 10 mg/kg every 2 weeks.

Patients with autoimmune history or systemic immunosuppression were excluded. CDR1 and CDR2 from the germline V gene are SGHDN and FVKESK. This CDR3 has 14 amino acids. The V end was cut by 2 bases, the J end by 7 bases, with 12 bases between. Study findings and constraints: At doses 0.1 to 3.0 mg/kg, CD4+ and CD8+ clones expanded.

Libraries were prepared by immunoSEQ multiplex PCR; TCRdb keeps only in-frame clonotypes and omits some of them. The data contain about 69,000 clones, 80% to 90% of them singletons. The receptor comes from an adult with an advanced solid tumor such as melanoma, head and neck, liver or kidney cancer. Material: CD4+ or CD8+ T cells sorted from blood, obtained in a trial of the OX40 agonist ivuxolimab. The chain combines TRBV14 with TRBJ2-1; weak D call: TRBD2 (5 bases). The CDR3 protein is CASSQIMRENEQFF. The CDR3 DNA reads TGTGCCAGCAGCCAAATAATGAGGGAAAATGAGCAGTTCTTC.